This TCR beta chain was found in a study of cytomegalovirus exposure and HLA in healthy donors (dated by TCRdb to about 2017). Looking at the study overall: According to an earlier analysis of a few hundred of the donors, 150 million to 200 million T cells yielded roughly 100 million unique TCR beta sequences and about 300 Gb of sequence data. The study was designed to test whether signatures of past pathogen exposure could be identified by cataloging public T cell receptors. Approximately 300 gigabases of sequencing data and around 85 million unique TCR sequences made up an early release that covered nearly 650 HLA-typed donors. Among the roughly 370 genotyped donors, approximately 76% belonged to the genetic ancestry cluster associated with self-reported Caucasian donors. Besides the first cohort of approximately 670 subjects, a separate validation cohort made up of over a hundred different subjects was used. Typing coverage varied by locus: roughly 620-640 donors for A, B, C, DRB1 and DQB1; around 560 for DQA1; about 590 for DPA1; 400 to 480 for DPB1. Alongside the repertoire data, information on donor age, sex, ethnicity and CMV serostatus was compiled. Among roughly 370 genotyped donors of the cohort, an average of about 240,000 unique TCR beta nucleotide sequences were sequenced per donor, roughly a sixth of them non-productive. Both class I and class II loci were covered by HLA typing, at four-digit resolution. High-throughput TCR immunosequencing, statistical association of individual TCRs with disease status, and machine learning were combined to predict cytomegalovirus infection status. Every discovery cohort repertoire had been produced on one sequencing platform. A later genetic analysis took genome-wide SNP genotypes for about 65% of the 666 donors and used that subset as a discovery cohort. A few DR-DQ haplotypes were treated as single units for association and clustering because of strong linkage in the cohort. A later analysis re-analyzed previously published TCR beta repertoires from 666 donors and added high-resolution HLA genotyping to study TCR occurrence patterns. Rather than using new phenotypic data, the later analysis identified candidate immune exposures from TCR beta sequences and from how often those sequences occurred across donors. The study profiled the T cell repertoires of approximately 700 subjects by immunosequencing and related them to cytomegalovirus serostatus. An earlier analysis of roughly 580 of the donors used high-throughput TCR beta sequencing to judge whether each TCR beta V gene segment behaved as functional or pseudogenic.

Results the study describes overall, beyond this receptor: In a later analysis, most CMV-associated TCR beta chains were found to appear HLA-restricted, with HLA associations seemingly driven largely by CMV exposure. Because the 87-base-pair reads could not distinguish some IMGT-functional V segments, including TRBV6-2 and TRBV6-3, those segments were excluded. A further reported finding was that TCR beta sequences accurately predicted the HLA-A and HLA-B alleles for most subjects in the first cohort. Compared with equally common non-associated chains, HLA-associated TCR beta chains in a later analysis were more clonally expanded and had lower generation probabilities. Specific HLA alleles were associated with 16,951 TCR beta sequences at a false discovery rate of 0.05 in a later analysis. The only immune exposure information available for the cohort was CMV serostatus. The sequencing pipeline was judged likely to have produced a cluster of highly shared sequence variants as a technical artifact. When HLA alleles, especially DR and DQ, strongly co-occurred, attributing TCR associations to individual alleles was difficult. Because counts were too low, more than 15 rarely observed V segments, including chromosome 9 orphons, were left out of the earlier analysis of about 620 of the donors. Sequencing depth was assumed to be roughly uniform across donors in the presence/absence analyses, though that assumption may not hold. In a later genetic analysis, fewer N-insertions in productive TCRs were reported among donors in an Asian-associated ancestry cluster than the 666-donor mean. It was suggested by the authors that the approach could potentially be generalized to other disease states and immunological phenotypes. An earlier analysis of approximately 540 of the donors showed that most TCR beta V segments appeared in productive rearrangements either about 87% or about 30% of the time, which broadly matched IMGT annotations. Across donors, most TCR sequences were observed very rarely, whereas some public TCRs were present in many individuals. According to a later analysis, parvovirus B19, influenza, CMV and Epstein-Barr virus appeared linked to several top co-occurrence clusters. In vitro tests confirmed that a few of the cytomegalovirus-associated TCR beta chains recognize cytomegalovirus antigens. The classifier was reported to diagnose cytomegalovirus status with high specificity and sensitivity in both the original and validation cohorts. An association between a missense DCLRE1C variant and V-gene and J-gene trimming of TCR beta chains was found in a later genetic analysis and replicated in an independent cohort. Correlated functional status among segregating V segments might reflect linkage disequilibrium, but an unknown experimental factor could not be ruled out. The cohort was sequenced for TCR beta chains only, and without alpha or paired-chain data the features that could be detected were limited. In the study, about 150 TCR beta chains were listed as associated with cytomegalovirus. In a later analysis, the rate of TCR association differed among HLA loci, with DRB1 alleles having the most associated TCRs and HLA-C alleles having the fewest. Because HLA typing was missing for some donors at each locus, association tests included only the typed subset.

Worth noting for this clone: Which antigen it targets is not known. Base-call qualities are not available, and no considerably larger clone is one nucleotide away.

Including cysteine and phenylalanine, the CDR3 has 15 amino acids. Of the read, only the CDR3 DNA is kept; its 45 bases are in frame from base 1. Looking up the germline V gene yields CDR1 MNHEY and CDR2 SVGAGI. Trimmed from V: 5 bases; trimmed from J: 5 bases; junction bases lacking a gene match: 9. The cohort consisted of fewer than 700 healthy bone marrow donors. Cohort members were all nominally healthy when sampled, although unrecorded immune exposures were likely present. The donor was CMV seronegative and belonged to the group of 352 seronegative cohort members. Each donor provided a peripheral blood sample, and peripheral blood mononuclear cells were used for TCR beta sequencing. Genomic DNA extraction from the blood cell samples was performed with the Qiagen DNeasy Blood Extraction Kit. The method was the immunoSEQ multiplex PCR assay. For the multiplex PCR, a mixture combining 60 forward primers for TCR Vbeta segments and 13 reverse primers for TCR Jbeta segments was used. The CDR3 region of rearranged TCR beta genes was amplified from genomic DNA with a multiplex PCR assay. The Illumina HiSeq System was used to sequence the amplified TCR beta libraries as 87-base-pair reads. The authors' pipeline ran thus. Across the 640 or so repertoires, a later analysis counted 60 million to 90 million unique TCR beta chains, approximately 10 million of which were shared by at least two donors. To remove PCR and sequencing errors, raw reads were error-corrected and collapsed into unique sequences using a nearest-neighbor algorithm that merged closely related sequences. Alignment of CDR3 sequences to IMGT reference sequences was used to assign V, D and J gene segments. For a sequence to be retained, a match of at least six nucleotides was required to both a V gene segment and a J gene segment. Rearrangements were classified as productive when the CDR3 lacked stop codons and remained in frame with V and J, and all other rearrangements were classified as non-productive. Following IMGT convention, CDR3 was defined as the stretch from the second conserved V-encoded cysteine to the conserved J-encoded phenylalanine. The earlier analysis of 500 to 750 of the donors excluded any sequence lacking an unambiguous match to a single V gene segment. An earlier analysis of a few hundred of the donors classified V segments as functional when productive rearrangements were above 56.7% and as segregating when the standard deviation between donors was above 5%. A statistical classification framework was developed to diagnose cytomegalovirus status using the catalog of TCR beta chain sequences. A later analysis assigned V and J genes by comparing TCR nucleotide sequences with IMGT/GENE-DB human TR gene sequences. The TCRdist pipeline was used in a later analysis to assign CDR3 sequences and most-parsimonious VDJ recombination scenarios. A later analysis defined each TCR beta chain by its CDR3 amino acid sequence plus V-gene family, and excluded reads lacking a unique V-gene family. A later analysis removed 500 to 600 highly shared, low-generation-probability nucleotide sequences to deal with suspected cross-contamination and a sequencing artifact. A later analysis calculated a clonal expansion index for each public chain from normalized within-repertoire ranks of inferred template counts. Generation probabilities in a later analysis came from a VDJ recombination model fitted to out-of-frame rearrangements, and those results were checked against IGoR. In a later analysis, hypergeometric tests were used to score TCR-TCR, TCR-HLA and TCR-CMV co-occurrence, with a repertoire-size bias correction applied to TCR pairs. In a later analysis, false discovery rates were estimated by permuting HLA or CMV assignments 20 times. In a later analysis, co-occurring TCRs were grouped with DBSCAN, and TCRdist sequence similarity was added when clustering was performed within HLA-allele-positive subsets. Co-occurrence clustering excluded repertoires with fewer than 30,000 or more than 120,000 public chains, plus five with anomalous nucleotide sharing. In TCRdb, the immuneACCESS table is reduced to in-frame sequences with V and J assigned. These tables do not hold every clone; where another copy was compared, an unresolved V gene accounts for under half, and the others remain unexplained. The V and J calls and clone size come from that table; D and trimming were worked out from the DNA. The sample yields 200,000 or so clones; roughly 84% were counted once. Of the sample, 0.25% to 0.3% is held by the ten largest clones.

Recombination joined TRBV6-5 with TRBJ2-7; the central 10 bases match TRBD2. The sequence derives from a boy between 10 and 17 years old in good health and CMV-seronegative. Sequencing was done on a sample of PBMCs. The CDR3 protein sequence reads: CASSISSGSSDEQYF. In nucleotides, the sequence is TGTGCCAGCAGTATCTCTAGCGGGAGTTCGGACGAGCAGTACTTC.